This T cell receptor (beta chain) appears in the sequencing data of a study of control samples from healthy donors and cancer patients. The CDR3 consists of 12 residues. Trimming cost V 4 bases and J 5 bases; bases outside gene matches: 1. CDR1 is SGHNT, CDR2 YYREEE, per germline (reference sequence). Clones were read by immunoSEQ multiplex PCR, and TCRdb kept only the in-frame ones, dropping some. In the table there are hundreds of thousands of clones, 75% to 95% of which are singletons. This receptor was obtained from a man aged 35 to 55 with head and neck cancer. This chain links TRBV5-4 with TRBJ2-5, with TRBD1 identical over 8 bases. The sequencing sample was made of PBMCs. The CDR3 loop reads CASSNRGETQYF. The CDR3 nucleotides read TGTGCCAGCAGCAACAGGGGGGAGACCCAGTACTTC.